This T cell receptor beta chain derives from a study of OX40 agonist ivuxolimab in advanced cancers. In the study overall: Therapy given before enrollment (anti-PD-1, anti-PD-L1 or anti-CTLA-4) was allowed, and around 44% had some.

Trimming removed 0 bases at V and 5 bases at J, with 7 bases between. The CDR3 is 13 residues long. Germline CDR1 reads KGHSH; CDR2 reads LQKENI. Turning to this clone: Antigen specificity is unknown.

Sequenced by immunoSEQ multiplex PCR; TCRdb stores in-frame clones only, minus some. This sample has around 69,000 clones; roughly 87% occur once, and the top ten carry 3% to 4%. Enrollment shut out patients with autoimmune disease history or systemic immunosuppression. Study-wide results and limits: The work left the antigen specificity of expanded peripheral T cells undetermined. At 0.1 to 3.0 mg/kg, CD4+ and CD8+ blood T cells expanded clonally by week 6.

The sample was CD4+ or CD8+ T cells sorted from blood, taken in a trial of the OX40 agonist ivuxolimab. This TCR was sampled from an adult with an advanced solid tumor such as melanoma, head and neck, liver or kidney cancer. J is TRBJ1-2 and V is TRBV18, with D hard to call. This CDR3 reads CASSPPNGYGYTF. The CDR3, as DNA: TGTGCCAGCTCACCACCGAATGGGTATGGCTACACCTTC.